This T cell receptor beta chain stems from a study of identical twins. The study, taken as a whole, reports: The degree of excess twin sharing was weaker in beta out-of-frame sequences.

TCRdb re-called the 5' RACE reads with MiXCR, one entry per CDR3 protein. The sample includes around 1.7 million distinct CDR3 sequences, less than 35% seen only once; the top ten take approximately 0.25%. About this clonotype itself: As yet, its antigen is unknown.

This CDR3 has 19 amino acids. Germline V gives CDR1 MGHDK, CDR2 SYGVNS. Trimming removed 1 base from V and 4 bases from J; junction bases left unmatched: 13. Sample: cord blood. This sequence was found in a newborn girl in good health. The genes are TRBV25-1 and TRBJ2-3; 11 bases fit TRBD2. In DNA form, the CDR3 reads TGTGCCAGCAGTGAATTGGGATCCCATAGCGGGGGGGGGCCAGATACGCAGTATTTT. Its protein product is CASSELGSHSGGGPDTQYF.